This TCR beta chain was profiled in a study of identifying expanded T cells in peripheral blood. Findings of the study overall: Technical replicates showed roughly 1.2 changed clones; roughly two weeks about 16; four weeks 19. Across healthy donors, higher total template counts meant significantly greater roughly 2-week count variance.

This clone was counted once. Its antigen is not known. Collection occurred without any documented infections or immune events in donors. This CDR3 contains 17 residues. The table came from immunoSEQ multiplex PCR; TCRdb's copy has only in-frame clones and leaves some out. The sample has around 100,000 clones, approximately 90% seen once. This TCR was sampled from a person between 18 and 75 years old in good health. The J gene is TRBJ2-7, the V gene TRBV21-1; TRBD2, as called in the table, went unchecked against the DNA. TRBV21-1 is designated a pseudogene. Material: blood. CDR3 bases: TGTGCCAGCACCCCCTGTGGGGAGGGTCGAATACGACACGAGCAGTACTTC. Translating gives CASTPCGEGRIRHEQYF.